Below are 20 T cell receptor beta chains sequenced from a single sample in a study of Graves' ophthalmopathy and Graves' hyperthyroidism. RNA transcripts were the template, and TCR beta CDR3 regions were amplified from them. Amplification began with first-round RT-PCR using HTBI primers, then second-round multiplex PCR was performed. TCRdb analysed the multiplex PCR reads with MiXCR anew, one entry per CDR3 protein. The sample lists under 200,000 distinct CDR3 sequences, roughly 37% occurring once. Material: peripheral blood. These receptors originate from a woman in her thirties or forties with Graves' ophthalmopathy.

The table lists this clonotype with many counts. The chain links TRBV15 to TRBJ2-7, with D maybe TRBD2 (6 bases). This CDR3 has 14 amino acids. Germline V gene lookup returns CDR1 LNHNV and CDR2 YYDKDF (reference sequence). With 1 base removed from V and 4 bases from J, the gap between germline ends came to 11 bases. CDR3 in amino acids: CATSRAGTRYEQYF. The CDR3 DNA reads TGTGCCACCAGCAGAGCGGGGACTCGATACGAGCAGTACTTC.

This clonotype was observed a few times. A single base separates this from a much larger clone, so it may be a read error. J is TRBJ1-1 and V is TRBV3-1; weak D call: TRBD1 (5 bases). The CDR3 is 14 residues long. Trimming removed 8 bases at V and 3 bases at J, with 16 bases between. CDR1 and CDR2 from the germline V gene are LGHDT and YNNKEL (reference sequence). The CDR3 region has the DNA TGTGCCAGCGGCGAAGGGACGGGATACACTGAAGCTTTCTTT. Its protein product is CASGEGTGYTEAFF.

This chain uses TRBV28 with TRBJ1-5, with 8 bases that match TRBD1. The germline V gene encodes CDR1 MDHEN and CDR2 SYDVKM. The J segment lost 5 bases and the V segment lost 7 bases, leaving 19 bases of the junction unmatched. This CDR3 region has 18 residues. The CDR3 loop is CASNREGRRTGLDQPQHF. DNA for the CDR3: TGTGCCAGCAACCGAGAAGGTCGCCGGACAGGGCTAGATCAGCCCCAGCATTTT.

The chain joins TRBV9 to TRBJ2-5; no firm D call. Germline V gene sequence: CDR1 SGDLS, CDR2 YYNGEE. The CDR3 has 17 amino acids. The V end was cut by 4 bases, the J end by 1 base, with 20 bases between. The CDR3 protein is CASSLNALAGFQETQYF. In DNA, the CDR3 is TGTGCCAGCAGCCTCAATGCCCTTGCCGGATTCCAAGAGACCCAGTACTTC.

Many counts were recorded for this clonotype. V gene TRBV12-3 or TRBV12-4 combines with J gene TRBJ1-1, with D possibly TRBD1 on 6 matching bases. Trimming left V 4 bases short and J 2 bases short, with 20 bases between. The CDR3 extends over 17 amino acids. CDR3 DNA sequence: TGTGCCAGCAGTTCACTCGGGACACCACAGTTAAACACTGAAGCTTTCTTT. Its protein product is CASSSLGTPQLNTEAFF.

This clonotype appeared many times. V is TRBV28 and J is TRBJ1-5, with D maybe TRBD1 (6 bases). Germline V gene data show CDR1 as MDHEN and CDR2 as SYDVKM. The CDR3 extends over 15 amino acids. V lost 7 bases and J lost 2, with 15 bases in between. The CDR3: CASKGGQAGNQPQHF. DNA of the CDR3: TGTGCCAGCAAGGGGGGGCAGGCGGGCAATCAGCCCCAGCATTTT.

Ten or more counts support this clonotype. Here the CDR3 omits its conserved ending phenylalanine or tryptophan, so a read error is the likely source. It is unclear where the CDR3 begins or ends on the DNA, so no DNA is shown, and the CDR3 is as TCRdb lists it. The gene calls are TRBV3-1 and TRBJ1-2; whether TRBD1, the table's D call, matches the DNA was not checked. From its first to its last residue, the CDR3 has 13 amino acids. Germline CDR1 is LGHDT and CDR2 is YNNKEL (reference sequence). CDR3 residues: CASSRGGQGRLVI.

The rearrangement uses TRBV29-1 and TRBJ1-5, with D maybe TRBD1 (6 bases). Germline V gives CDR1 SQVTM, CDR2 ANQGSEA. V was trimmed by 7 bases and J by 0 bases, leaving 13 bases between them. The CDR3 is 14 residues long. CDR3 bases: TGCAGCGCCCTGACAGGATATAGCAATCAGCCCCAGCATTTT. Its protein product is CSALTGYSNQPQHF.

This clonotype occurred many times. The chain couples TRBV9 to TRBJ2-2; 12 bases are shared with TRBD2. CDR1 is SGDLS, CDR2 YYNGEE, per germline. The ends lost 4 bases at V and 5 bases at J; junction bases unmatched: 15. The CDR3 runs 19 residues. The CDR3, as DNA: TGTGCCAGCAGCCCTCGGACTAGCGGGAACCCCGATGAAACCGGGGAGCTGTTTTTT. As protein: CASSPRTSGNPDETGELFF.

In its sample, this clonotype was seen once. The J gene is TRBJ1-2, the V gene TRBV28, with 12 positions matching TRBD1. Trimming at V came to 3 bases and at J to 4 bases, leaving 6 bases not matched to a gene. Germline loops: CDR1 MDHEN, CDR2 SYDVKM. The CDR3 runs to 16 residues. CDR3 nucleotide sequence: TGTGCCAGCAGTTTGGTGGGGACAGGGGGCGCCTATGGCTACACCTTC. This sequence encodes CASSLVGTGGAYGYTF.

This clonotype occurred many times. V gene TRBV7-8 combines with J gene TRBJ2-7, with TRBD1 identical over 7 bases. Germline V gene sequence: CDR1 SGHVS, CDR2 FQNEAQ. Trimming cost V 0 bases and J 5 bases; bases outside gene matches: 1. The CDR3 sequence is 13 residues long. The CDR3: CASSLATGDEQYF. The CDR3 bases are TGTGCCAGCAGCTTAGCTACAGGGGACGAGCAGTACTTC.

The V and J genes are TRBV6-1 and TRBJ2-5; 12 bases align to TRBD2. The CDR3 sequence is 16 residues long. From germline, CDR1 is MNHNS and CDR2 SASEGT. J lost 7 bases, V lost 1 base, and 7 bases had no gene match. The CDR3 region has the DNA TGTGCCAGCAGTGAAGAAGCGTCTAGCGGGAGGGGGACCCAGTACTTC. It is translated as CASSEEASSGRGTQYF.

The chain employs TRBV20-1 and TRBJ2-1; D is uncertain. CDR1 is DFQATT and CDR2 is SNEGSKA in the germline V gene (reference sequence). The V end was cut by 6 bases, the J end by 5 bases, with 8 bases between. There are 11 residues in the CDR3. The CDR3 region is CSAGPDNEQFF. The CDR3 DNA sequence: TGCAGTGCCGGGCCCGACAATGAGCAGTTCTTC.

The CDR3 loop reads CASSQWAGLPYEQYF. CDR3 DNA sequence: TGCGCCAGCAGCCAATGGGCGGGCCTTCCCTACGAGCAGTACTTC. The chain employs TRBV5-1 and TRBJ2-7; D may be TRBD2 (5 bases). This CDR3 is 15 amino acids long. V dropped 4 bases and J dropped 2 bases, with 16 bases sitting between them. Germline V gene sequence: CDR1 SGHRS, CDR2 YFSETQ. Looking up the rest from reference TRBV5-1 and TRBJ2-7 gives the full variable domain: KAGVTQTPRYLIKTRGQQVTLSCSPISGHRSVSWYQQTPGQGLQFLFEYFSETQRNKGNFPGRFSGRQFSNSRSEMNVSTLELGDSALYLCASSQWAGLPYEQYFGPGTRLTVT.

The chain couples TRBV5-1 to TRBJ2-7; D gene uncertain. This CDR3 comprises 19 residues. The germline V gene has CDR1 SGHRS and CDR2 YFSETQ. Trimming removed 1 base from V and 0 bases from J, with 23 bases in between. CDR3: CASSLSFDRHPLISYEQYF. The DNA for the CDR3 is TGCGCCAGCAGCTTGTCGTTTGATCGGCACCCTCTCATCTCCTACGAGCAGTACTTC.

The table lists this clonotype with many counts. The chain uses TRBV4-3 and TRBJ1-2; 8 bases are a match to TRBD1. V shed 2 bases, J shed 2 bases, and the junction held 4 bases outside the gene matches. The length of the CDR3 is 15 residues. Germline assignment: CDR1 LGHNA and CDR2 YSLEER. CDR3 sequence (DNA): TGCGCCAGCAGCCAAACAAGGACAGGGAACTATGGCTACACCTTC. Residues: CASSQTRTGNYGYTF.

The chain is built from TRBV6-1 and TRBJ1-2; D might be TRBD1 (5 bases). The ends were cut back, 7 bases at V and 5 bases at J, with 17 bases in the middle. This CDR3 comprises 14 residues. Germline lookup yields CDR1 MNHNS and CDR2 SASEGT. CDR3 DNA: TGTGCCAGCACCCGGGACGGGCAAAAATATGGCTACACCTTC. It encodes CASTRDGQKYGYTF.

This clonotype came up many times. This chain connects TRBV19 to TRBJ1-5; D call uncertain. This CDR3 has 15 residues. Germline CDR1 reads LNHDA; CDR2 reads SQIVND (reference sequence). V dropped 8 bases and J dropped 1 base, with 15 bases sitting between them. The CDR3 coding sequence is TGTGCCAGTCAACCCAGGTTTTCAAGCAATCAGCCCCAGCATTTT. It yields the protein CASQPRFSSNQPQHF.

Many counts were recorded for this clonotype. This chain connects TRBV27 to TRBJ1-1; perhaps TRBD1 as D (6 bases). The germline gives CDR1 MNHEY, CDR2 SMNVEV (reference sequence). The CDR3 covers 16 residues. Trimming took off 5 bases at V and 3 bases at J, with 19 bases between the two ends. The CDR3 nucleotides read TGTGCCAGCAGTCCGCACAGTGGGGGGGCGGACACTGAAGCTTTCTTT. This encodes CASSPHSGGADTEAFF.

This clonotype was counted many times. The chain recombines TRBV6-5 with TRBJ1-1; D is possibly TRBD1 (5 bases). There are 14 residues in the CDR3. Between the trimmed V and J ends, which lost 5 bases and 1 base, there was a span of 11 bases. Germline CDR1 MNHEY, CDR2 SVGAGI. The CDR3 region is CASSRGVGNTEAFF. The CDR3 nucleotides are TGTGCCAGCAGTAGGGGAGTTGGGAACACTGAAGCTTTCTTT.